This TCR beta chain was recorded in a study of cytomegalovirus exposure and HLA in healthy donors. This clone was counted only a few times. The antigen is unknown. Study-wide points: The listing of 150 or so TCR beta chains classed them as cytomegalovirus-associated. Rarity marked most TCR sequences, yet some public TCRs occurred in many donors. In vitro work confirmed that three CMV-associated chains recognize CMV antigens.

TCRdb keeps only in-frame clones here, not all; method: immunoSEQ multiplex PCR. This sample has 150,000 or so clones, with roughly 84% found just once. The source material was PBMCs. This sequence was found in a human donor in good health.

The CDR3 sequence: CSATQGEAFF. DNA of the CDR3: TGCAGTGCTACCCAGGGTGAAGCTTTCTTT. This chain connects TRBV20-1 to TRBJ1-1, with a weak D call TRBD1 (5 bases). The CDR3 extends over 10 amino acids. The germline V and J ends were trimmed by 4 bases and 7 bases, with 7 bases remaining between them. Looked up from germline, CDR1 is DFQATT and CDR2 is SNEGSKA (reference sequence).